These 9 T cell receptor beta chains originate from one sample sequenced in a study of cytomegalovirus exposure and HLA in healthy donors. Researchers ran the PCR with 60 Vbeta and 13 Jbeta primers. Using immunoSEQ multiplex PCR, the repertoire was profiled, and TCRdb retains in-frame clones only, with some absent. The table records roughly 120,000 clones, roughly 83% of them present only once. Sequencing was performed on PBMCs. Receptors originate from a man aged 30 to 39 in good health and CMV-seropositive.

This clone was observed once. The chain is built from TRBV4-3 and TRBJ1-3, with 7 bases lining up with TRBD1. The CDR3 has 17 residues. Germline V gene sequence: CDR1 LGHNA, CDR2 YSLEER. V lost 4 bases, J lost 0 bases, and 9 bases stayed unmatched. For the CDR3, the DNA is TGCGCCAGCAGCCGATTGACAGGGACCGACTCTGGAAACACCATATATTTT. The encoded protein is CASSRLTGTDSGNTIYF.

V is TRBV6-1 and J is TRBJ2-5; D not resolved. From germline, CDR1 is MNHNS and CDR2 SASEGT. V was cut by 1 base and J by 0 bases, with 6 bases left in between. CDR3 length: 14 residues. The CDR3 region has the DNA TGTGCCAGCAGTGAAGGTCCTGACCAAGAGACCCAGTACTTC. Protein sequence: CASSEGPDQETQYF.

J is TRBJ2-3 and V is TRBV2; D perhaps matches TRBD1 (6 bases). The V end was cut by 4 bases, the J end by 4 bases, with 9 bases between. CDR1 SNHLY and CDR2 FYNNEI come from the germline V gene. CDR3 size: 13 residues. The CDR3 loop reads CASSVGGADTQYF. In DNA form, the CDR3 reads TGTGCCAGCAGTGTAGGGGGTGCAGATACGCAGTATTTT.

The rearrangement uses TRBV19 and TRBJ1-5; D uncertain. The CDR3 contains 12 residues. V was shortened by 5 bases and J by 8 bases, with 10 bases between the two germline ends. Germline V CDR1 and CDR2: LNHDA, SQIVND (reference sequence). In DNA form, the CDR3 reads TGTGCCAGTAGTTCCTATGCGGAGCCCCAGCATTTT. Translated, it gives CASSSYAEPQHF.

The chain joins TRBV5-1 to TRBJ1-5; 7 nucleotides agree with TRBD1. Germline CDR1 and CDR2: SGHRS and YFSETQ. This CDR3 is 17 amino acids long. With 0 bases clipped from V and 1 base from J, the junction kept 7 bases outside the gene matches. For the CDR3, the DNA is TGCGCCAGCAGCTTGGAAGCTACAGGGGTGAGCAATCAGCCCCAGCATTTT. Amino acid sequence: CASSLEATGVSNQPQHF.

This chain joins TRBV10-3 and TRBJ2-5; 8 bases map to TRBD2. V dropped 3 bases and J dropped 1; count of bases not matched to a gene: 1. This CDR3 comprises 14 residues. Germline CDR1 is ENHRY and CDR2 is SYGVKD. The CDR3: CAISELAVQETQYF. In DNA form, the CDR3 reads TGTGCCATCAGTGAACTAGCGGTCCAAGAGACCCAGTACTTC.

The J gene is TRBJ1-1, the V gene TRBV18; D unclear. The germline gives CDR1 KGHSH, CDR2 LQKENI. Trimming left V 1 base short and J 5 bases short, with 14 bases between. The CDR3 sequence is 15 residues long. The DNA for the CDR3 is TGTGCCAGCTCACCACAAGCAGGTCGTCCGACTGAAGCTTTCTTT. Translation: CASSPQAGRPTEAFF.

The J gene is TRBJ1-1, the V gene TRBV10-3; 12 bases agree with TRBD1. The CDR3 is made up of 14 amino acids. After removal of 5 bases from V and 10 bases from J, the junction contained 8 bases not matched to a gene. Germline CDR1 reads ENHRY; CDR2 reads SYGVKD. The CDR3 DNA follows: TGTGCCATCAGTTCGGGACAGGGGGCGTATAGAGCTTTCTTT. Encoded protein: CAISSGQGAYRAFF.

This clone was recorded only once. The chain is built from TRBV27 and TRBJ2-7, with no clear D. Trimming shortened V by 6 bases and J by 5 bases, and 14 bases separated the two germline ends. CDR1 is MNHEY and CDR2 is SMNVEV in the germline V gene (reference sequence). The CDR3 is made up of 13 amino acids. CDR3 nucleotides: TGTGCCAGCAGCCCTGTAGTGCTTGACGAGCAGTACTTC. Its protein is CASSPVVLDEQYF.